Below, 5 T cell receptor beta chains from the same sample are listed, as sequenced in a study of tumor-infiltrating lymphocytes in localized non-small cell lung cancer. The method was immunoSEQ multiplex PCR; TCRdb's version includes in-frame clones alone and lacks a portion of them. The sample has more than 10,000 clones, roughly 85% seen once. Source material: uninvolved lung tissue not adjacent to the tumor. All receptors come from a human donor with non-small cell lung cancer.

The chain is built from TRBV4-1 and TRBJ2-1, with D hard to call. The CDR3 contains 12 residues. The V end was cut by 2 bases, the J end by 12 bases, with 11 bases between. Germline CDR1 reads MGHRA; CDR2 reads YSYEKL. The CDR3 loop is CASSQIPSAQFF. DNA for the CDR3: TGCGCCAGCAGCCAAATTCCGTCGGCGCAGTTCTTC.

The rearrangement joins TRBV30 to TRBJ1-2, with D possibly TRBD1 on 6 matching bases. The CDR3 has 13 residues. Germline V lookup: CDR1 GTSNPN, CDR2 SVGIG (reference sequence). Trimming removed 3 bases at V and 7 bases at J, with 15 bases between. The CDR3 loop reads CAWRSSGGAGYTF. The DNA for the CDR3 is TGTGCCTGGAGAAGTTCGGGGGGCGCTGGCTACACCTTC.

This clone was counted a few times. This chain joins TRBV7-2 and TRBJ2-7; D possibly uses TRBD1 or TRBD2 (6 bases each). With 2 bases removed from V and 2 bases from J, the gap between germline ends came to 10 bases. The CDR3 is made up of 14 amino acids. CDR1 is SGHTA, CDR2 FQGNSA, per germline. CDR3 DNA: TGTGCCAGCAGCTTACAGGAGGGGGCCTACGAGCAGTACTTC. Translating gives CASSLQEGAYEQYF.

Only one count was recorded for this clone. The chain combines TRBV2 with TRBJ1-6; perhaps TRBD1 as D (6 bases). Trimming stripped 5 bases from V and 14 bases from J, with 13 bases between. The CDR3 is 12 residues long. CDR1 is SNHLY, CDR2 FYNNEI, per germline. The DNA of the CDR3 is TGTGCCAGCAGTACAGGGCCTAGAACCCTCCACTTT. This gives the protein CASSTGPRTLHF.

The V and J genes are TRBV29-1 and TRBJ1-1; 7 bases map to TRBD1. Trimming took 6 bases from V and 3 from J; bases not matched to a gene: 4. This CDR3 is 12 amino acids long. Germline V gene data show CDR1 as SQVTM and CDR2 as ANQGSEA. The CDR3: CSVKTGHTEAFF. Written as DNA, the CDR3 is TGCAGCGTGAAGACAGGGCACACTGAAGCTTTCTTT.